This T cell receptor beta chain was sequenced in a study of chemoradiotherapy in HPV16-positive cancers. Study as a whole: Two HPV16-positive patients' cells yielded candidate HPV-specific clones and common motifs.

The study's findings and limits: HPV-responsive T-cell expansion during chemoradiotherapy was linked to improved recurrence-free survival in HPV16-positive patients. Non-HPV-specific T cells did not expand in tumors during treatment, whereas candidate HPV-specific clones and E7-related motifs did.

The assay was immunoSEQ multiplex PCR, and TCRdb's table has in-frame clones only and misses some. The data contain 1,500 or so clones, about four fifths of them singletons. As for this clone: The antigen is not known.

This CDR3 contains 17 residues. V lost 2 bases to trimming and J lost 6 bases, with 22 bases between them. CDR1 is MNHEY, CDR2 SMNVEV, per germline (reference sequence). The sample consisted of tumor tissue, taken from a patient who underwent chemoradiotherapy. The sequence was obtained from a human donor with HPV-associated anogenital cancer. This chain joins TRBV27 and TRBJ1-2; TRBD1 might be the D (6 bases). CDR3 DNA: TGTGCCAGCAGTTTAAGGACCGGGACAAGGGTTGGAGATGGCTACACCTTC. Translating gives CASSLRTGTRVGDGYTF.